This paragraph reports one TCR beta chain. This clone appeared a few times. It lacks a known antigen. No per-base quality is available; no much larger clone lies one base away. This record belongs to a study of beta chain features in type 1 diabetes (dated by TCRdb to about 2018). Background for the entire study: No differences in mean age, gender distribution, total cell number or subset yield were found between patients and healthy donors. Across all samples, around 99 million sorted cells were examined, and cell number per subset correlated strongly with RNA yield. The study compared the TCRB repertoires of sorted circulating CD4+ T cell subsets in recently diagnosed type 1 diabetes patients with those in matched healthy donors. Whereas all 28 donors provided naive and central memory subsets, regulatory and stem cell-like memory subsets were isolated from just 8 patients and roughly eight healthy donors.

The cysteine opens and the phenylalanine closes a CDR3 of 13 amino acids. Left in the record is the CDR3 DNA by itself, 39 bases read in frame from the first base. V and J lose 0 bases and 6 bases, and a span of 9 bases separates them. CDR1 and CDR2, per the germline V gene, are LGHNA and YSLEER. Results the study describes overall, beyond this receptor: Because cDNA was sequenced instead of genomic DNA, highly expressing activated cells could be over-represented, though the groups showed no difference in activation or CD3 levels. PCR might favor shorter templates, but patient and control samples were amplified and corrected together, so any skew would affect both groups equally. HLA sub-analyses involved small numbers of individuals, so any influence of HLA type on TCRB rearrangement remained unresolved. In all four CD4+ subsets, TCRB CDR3 length was moderately but significantly shorter in type 1 diabetes patients. Naive, central memory and regulatory TCRB repertoires appeared more similar among patients than among healthy donors. Fewer insertions and more nucleotide deletions at VDJ recombination sites were observed in patients with type 1 diabetes, implying thymic rearrangement abnormalities.

The High Capacity cDNA Reverse Transcription Kit was used to reverse transcribe all of the isolated RNA, meaning that expressed TCRB transcripts were what got sequenced. Deep immunoSEQ sequencing was applied to naive, central memory and regulatory T cell samples, giving an average of roughly 3.3 million total reads per sample. Sorted cells were lysed in RLT buffer, and RNA was extracted using DNase-treated RNeasy Micro or Mini kits according to cell number. To prevent cross-contamination, each cell subset was processed individually, whereas patient and healthy donor samples were processed jointly. TCRB sequences were amplified from cDNA with the immunoSEQ multiplex PCR, producing 87-bp fragments spanning the CDR3 region. Sequencing of the amplicons was performed on the Illumina HiSeq platform. The paper's data handling went like this. Synthetic template baselines were used to correct PCR bias computationally, reads within Hamming distance 2 were collapsed together, and singletons that could not be merged were discarded. Reads were aligned against IMGT so that V, D and J genes, CDR3 length and insertions or deletions at six rearrangement sites could be assigned. Within each subset, clonotype counts were normalized to sorted cell number, after which true diversity and Gini coefficients were computed with the tcR R package. Repertoire sharing was quantified using the overlap coefficient calculated on TCRB nucleotide sequences. As a proxy for the pre-selection repertoire, out-of-frame TCRB sequences from naive cells were analyzed. The source is immuneACCESS, and TCRdb retained only in-frame sequences with V and J called. Part of the clones is not carried over; for the studies checked, unresolved V genes explain less than half of this, and the remainder is unexplained. V, J and clone size were drawn from that table, and D and trimming were deduced from the DNA. In all, the sample holds about 620,000 clones, and around a sixth of those were seen once. The biggest ten clones account for about 0.093% of the sample.

Each donor gave one peripheral blood draw, about 100 mL on average, collected into heparinised tubes. A BD FACSAria II was used to sort naive, central memory, regulatory and stem cell-like memory CD4+ T cells with a panel that included CD45RO, CCR7, CD25, CD127, CD95 and CD27. All sorted populations exceeded 95% purity. PBMCs were isolated right away by Lymphoprep density gradient centrifugation and were stained directly, without culture. So that batch effects would be minimized, each experiment stained and sorted samples in pairs, pairing one healthy donor with one patient. Sequencing was performed on naive CD4+ T cells from blood. The cell subset or site tag for this specimen amounts to: true naive CD4+ T cells. The V and J genes are TRBV4-3 and TRBJ2-7; no confident D gene assignment can be made. This TCR derives from a man aged 18-30 years in good health. The DNA sequence is given as TGCGCCAGCAGCCAAGATCGCAACAGCGAGCAGTACTTC. It encodes CASSQDRNSEQYF.